Each of the 9 T cell receptor beta chains below was sequenced from the same sample in a study of PD-1 blockade in classical Hodgkin lymphoma (dated by TCRdb to about 2020). Receptor libraries were prepared by the immunoSEQ multiplex PCR assay. Here the immuneACCESS table is served through TCRdb, limited to in-frame sequences with V and J called. Missing clones are a known gap in these copies; in checked studies unresolved V genes cover under half, and the rest lacks a known reason. The sample includes tens of thousands of clones, with under 95% observed a single time. Together, the top ten hold 9% to 12% of the sample. The sample's time point, from its label and the paper: cycle 4 day 1 (C4D1), after six to seven weeks of nivolumab. Every trial patient had relapsed after autologous stem cell transplantation, and cohorts A, B and C differed in prior brentuximab vedotin exposure. Sequences were derived from peripheral blood mononuclear cells (PBMCs), sampled before the fourth cycle of nivolumab. The source is a human donor with classical Hodgkin lymphoma.

The J gene is TRBJ2-1, the V gene TRBV27; D is unresolved. The CDR3 covers 13 residues. V lost 6 bases, J lost 2 bases, and 8 bases lay in between. The germline CDR1 and CDR2 sequences are MNHEY and SMNVEV (reference sequence). Here the CDR3 DNA reads TGTGCCAGCAGATCAGTTCCCTACAATGAGCAGTTCTTC. This gives the protein CASRSVPYNEQFF.

The CDR3 reads CASQRTGYNEQFF. The DNA of the CDR3 is TGTGCCAGCCAAAGGACTGGATACAATGAGCAGTTCTTC. This chain links TRBV6-5 with TRBJ2-1, with D perhaps TRBD2 (5 bases). CDR3 length: 13 residues. V shed 8 bases and J shed 4 bases, with 12 bases lying between them. Germline values: CDR1 MNHEY, CDR2 SVGAGI.

V usage is TRBV6-5 and J usage is TRBJ1-1, with D tentatively TRBD1 (5 bases). CDR3 length equals 14 residues. Trimming removed 5 bases at V and 6 bases at J, with 16 bases between. CDR1 and CDR2 (germline): MNHEY, SVGAGI. The CDR3 protein is CASSEDTRGPEAFF. In nucleotides, the CDR3 is TGTGCCAGCAGTGAGGACACCCGGGGCCCTGAAGCTTTCTTT.

The gene calls are TRBV10-3 and TRBJ1-1; the D gene is possibly TRBD1 (5 bases). From germline, CDR1 is ENHRY and CDR2 SYGVKD. Trimming cost V 2 bases and J 0 bases, with 16 bases left between them. The CDR3 has 17 residues. The CDR3, as DNA: TGTGCCATCAGTGAGGGGCAGGGAGTCGGATTGAACACTGAAGCTTTCTTT. Translation: CAISEGQGVGLNTEAFF.

This rearrangement joins TRBV7-6 to TRBJ2-7; D possibly uses TRBD1 or TRBD2 (5 bases each). The germline V gene encodes CDR1 SGHVS and CDR2 FNYEAQ. This CDR3 is built from 14 residues. The V and J ends lost 0 bases and 2 bases respectively, with 8 bases between them. CDR3 protein: CASSLAGVAYEQYF. The CDR3 nucleotides read TGTGCCAGCAGCTTAGCGGGGGTGGCCTACGAGCAGTACTTC.

V and J are TRBV7-9 and TRBJ1-1; TRBD1 matches at 9 bases. Germline CDR1 SEHNR, CDR2 FQNEAQ (reference sequence). V shed 5 bases and J 5 bases; nucleotides not matched to a gene: 3. CDR3 size: 13 residues. The CDR3, as DNA: TGTGCCAGCAGCACAGGGGGCCGGACTGAAGCTTTCTTT. Protein product: CASSTGGRTEAFF.

CDR3 amino acids: CASGSVADYGYTF. Here the CDR3 DNA reads TGTGCCAGCGGCAGCGTGGCGGACTATGGCTACACCTTC. The chain uses TRBV2 and TRBJ1-2; D is uncertain. This CDR3 is 13 amino acids long. Trimming shortened V by 8 bases and J by 3 bases, and 13 bases separated the two germline ends. From germline, CDR1 is SNHLY and CDR2 FYNNEI.

V is TRBV2 and J is TRBJ1-5, with no clear D. The CDR3 length is 13 residues. Trimming left V 4 bases short and J 5 bases short, with 9 bases between. Per germline, CDR1 SNHLY and CDR2 FYNNEI. The CDR3 DNA sequence: TGTGCCAGCAGTGCGTACCTTCATCAGCCCCAGCATTTT. This codes for CASSAYLHQPQHF.

The gene calls are TRBV2 and TRBJ2-1; 8 nucleotides agree with TRBD2. V was pared by 4 bases and J by 7 bases, with 9 bases of the junction left unmatched. The CDR3 is 15 amino acids. CDR1 is SNHLY and CDR2 is FYNNEI in the germline V gene. The CDR3 reads CASSAVSGATNEQFF. CDR3 bases: TGTGCCAGCAGTGCGGTTAGCGGGGCGACAAATGAGCAGTTCTTC.